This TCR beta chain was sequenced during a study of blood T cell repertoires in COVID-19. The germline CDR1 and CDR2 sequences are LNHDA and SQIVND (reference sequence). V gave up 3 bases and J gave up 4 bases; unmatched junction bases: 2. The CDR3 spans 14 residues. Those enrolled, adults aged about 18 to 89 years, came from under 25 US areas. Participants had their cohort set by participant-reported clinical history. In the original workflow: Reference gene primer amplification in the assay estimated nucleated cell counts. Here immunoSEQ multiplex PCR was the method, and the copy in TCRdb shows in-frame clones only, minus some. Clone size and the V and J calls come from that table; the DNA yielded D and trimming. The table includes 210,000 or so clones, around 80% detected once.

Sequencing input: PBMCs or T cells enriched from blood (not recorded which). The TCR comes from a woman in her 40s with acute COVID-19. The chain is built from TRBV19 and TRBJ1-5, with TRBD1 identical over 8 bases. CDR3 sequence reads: CASSIGTGNQPQHF. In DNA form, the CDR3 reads TGTGCCAGTAGTATTGGGACAGGTAATCAGCCCCAGCATTTT.